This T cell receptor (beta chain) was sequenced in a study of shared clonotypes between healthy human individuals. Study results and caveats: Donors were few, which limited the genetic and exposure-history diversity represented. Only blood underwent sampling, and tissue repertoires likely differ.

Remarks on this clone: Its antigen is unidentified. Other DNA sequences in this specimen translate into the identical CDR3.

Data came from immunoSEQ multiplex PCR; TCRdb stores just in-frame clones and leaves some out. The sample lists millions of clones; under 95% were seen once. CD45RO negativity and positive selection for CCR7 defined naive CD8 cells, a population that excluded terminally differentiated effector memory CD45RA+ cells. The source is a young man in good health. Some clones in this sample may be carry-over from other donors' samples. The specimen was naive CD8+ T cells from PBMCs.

This CDR3 reads CASSFSANYGYTF. DNA for the CDR3: TGTGCCAGCAGTTTTTCTGCTAACTATGGCTACACCTTC. The V and J genes are TRBV27 and TRBJ1-2, with D unclear. The V and J ends lost 3 bases and 0 bases respectively, with 5 bases between them. The germline gives CDR1 MNHEY, CDR2 SMNVEV (reference sequence). This CDR3 is built from 13 residues.